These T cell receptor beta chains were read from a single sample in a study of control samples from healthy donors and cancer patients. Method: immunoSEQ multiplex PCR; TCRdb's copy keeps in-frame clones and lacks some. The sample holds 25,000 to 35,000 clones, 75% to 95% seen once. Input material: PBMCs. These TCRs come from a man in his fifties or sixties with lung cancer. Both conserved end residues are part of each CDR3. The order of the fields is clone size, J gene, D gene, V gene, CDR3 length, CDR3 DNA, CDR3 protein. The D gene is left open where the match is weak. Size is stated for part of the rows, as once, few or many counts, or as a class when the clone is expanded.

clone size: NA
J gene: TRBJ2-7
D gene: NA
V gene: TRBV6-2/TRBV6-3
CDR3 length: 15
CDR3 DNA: TGTGCCAGCAGTTACGGCGGGGATAACTCCTACGAGCAGTACTTC
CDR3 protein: CASSYGGDNSYEQYF

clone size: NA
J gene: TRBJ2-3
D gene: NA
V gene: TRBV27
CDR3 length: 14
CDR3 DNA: TGTGCCAGCAGGTTTGGGGGGTACACGAATACGCAGTATTTT
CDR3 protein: CASRFGGYTNTQYF

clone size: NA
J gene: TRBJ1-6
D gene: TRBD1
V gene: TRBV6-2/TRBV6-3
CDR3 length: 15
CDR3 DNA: TGTGCCAGCAGCCCGAACAGGGGGCCAGCTTCACCCCTCCACTTT
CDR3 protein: CASSPNRGPASPLHF

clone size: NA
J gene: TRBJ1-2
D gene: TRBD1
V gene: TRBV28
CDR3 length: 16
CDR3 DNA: TGTGCCAGCAGCACCTTTGGACAGGGGGACAACTATGGCTACACCTTC
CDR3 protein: CASSTFGQGDNYGYTF

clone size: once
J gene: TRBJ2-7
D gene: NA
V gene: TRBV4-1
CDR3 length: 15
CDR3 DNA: TGCGCCAGCAGCCAAGCTCCAGTCGACCTCTACGAGCAGTACTTC
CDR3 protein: CASSQAPVDLYEQYF

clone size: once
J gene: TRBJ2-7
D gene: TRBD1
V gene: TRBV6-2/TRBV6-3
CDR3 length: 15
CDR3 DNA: TGTGCCAGCAGTTCCTGGACAGGGGGCTCCTACGAGCAGTACTTC
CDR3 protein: CASSSWTGGSYEQYF

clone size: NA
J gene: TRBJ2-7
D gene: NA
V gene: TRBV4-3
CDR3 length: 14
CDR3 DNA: TGCGCCAGCAGCCAAGGACAGGCGTCCTACGAGCAGTACTTC
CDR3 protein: CASSQGQASYEQYF

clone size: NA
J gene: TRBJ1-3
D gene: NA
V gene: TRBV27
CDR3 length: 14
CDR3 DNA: TGTGCCAGCACCTCCACGAGCTCTGGAAACACCATATATTTT
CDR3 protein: CASTSTSSGNTIYF

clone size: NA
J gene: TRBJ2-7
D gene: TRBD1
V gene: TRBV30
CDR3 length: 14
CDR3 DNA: TGTGCCTGGAGACCCGGGACAGGGGGCTACGAGCAGTACTTC
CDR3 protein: CAWRPGTGGYEQYF

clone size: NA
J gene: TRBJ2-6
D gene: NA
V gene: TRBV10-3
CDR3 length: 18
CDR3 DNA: TGTGCCATCAGTGCCCGCTCCCTTCTTTCCTCTGGGGCCAACGTCCTGACTTTC
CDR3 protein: CAISARSLLSSGANVLTF

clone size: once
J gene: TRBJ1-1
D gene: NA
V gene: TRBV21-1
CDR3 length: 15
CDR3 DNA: TGTGCCAGCAGCAACCCTACAGGGGAGAACACTGAAGCTTTCTTT
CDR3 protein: CASSNPTGENTEAFF

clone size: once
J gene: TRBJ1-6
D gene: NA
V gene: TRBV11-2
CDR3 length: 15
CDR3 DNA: TGTGCCAGCAGCTATCCCGGACATTATAATTCACCCCTCCACTTT
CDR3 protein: CASSYPGHYNSPLHF

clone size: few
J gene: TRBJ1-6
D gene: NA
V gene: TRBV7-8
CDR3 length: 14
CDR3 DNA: TGTGCCAGCAGCCCCGGACAGACGAATTCACCCCTCCACTTT
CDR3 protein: CASSPGQTNSPLHF

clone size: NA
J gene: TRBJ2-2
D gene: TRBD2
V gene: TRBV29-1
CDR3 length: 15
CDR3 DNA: TGCAGCGTTGAGACTAGCGGGGGGCAGTACGGGGAGCTGTTTTTT
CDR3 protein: CSVETSGGQYGELFF

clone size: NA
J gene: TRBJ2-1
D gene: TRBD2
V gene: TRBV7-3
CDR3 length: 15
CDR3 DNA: TGTGCCAGCAGCCAGGCGCTAGCGGGGCGGGATGAGCAGTTCTTC
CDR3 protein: CASSQALAGRDEQFF

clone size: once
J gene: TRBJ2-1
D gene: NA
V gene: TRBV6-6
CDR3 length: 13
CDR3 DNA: TGTGCCAGCAGTGGGACAACCGCGGATGAGCAGTTCTTC
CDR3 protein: CASSGTTADEQFF

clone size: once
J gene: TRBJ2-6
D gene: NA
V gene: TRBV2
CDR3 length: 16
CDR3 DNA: TGTGCCAGCACTCCCCCCTCGGGGAGAGAGGCCAACGTCCTGACTTTC
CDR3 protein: CASTPPSGREANVLTF

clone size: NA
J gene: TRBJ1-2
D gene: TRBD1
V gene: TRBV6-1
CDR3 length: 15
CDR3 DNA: TGTGCCAGCAGTGAATCCACAGGGGGCGGCTATGGCTACACCTTC
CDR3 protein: CASSESTGGGYGYTF

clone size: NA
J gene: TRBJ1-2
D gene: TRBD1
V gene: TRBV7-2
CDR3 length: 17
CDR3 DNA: TGTGCCAGCAGCGCCGACAGGGGGCGAGTAATCAACTATGGCTACACCTTC
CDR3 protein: CASSADRGRVINYGYTF

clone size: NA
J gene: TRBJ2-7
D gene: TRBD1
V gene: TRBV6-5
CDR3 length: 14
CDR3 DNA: TGTGCCAGCAGTACCGGGGACAGCTCCTACGAGCAGTACTTC
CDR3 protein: CASSTGDSSYEQYF

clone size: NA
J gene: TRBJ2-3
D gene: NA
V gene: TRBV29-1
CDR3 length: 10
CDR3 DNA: TGCAGCGTTGGAGGAGATACGCAGTATTTT
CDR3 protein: CSVGGDTQYF

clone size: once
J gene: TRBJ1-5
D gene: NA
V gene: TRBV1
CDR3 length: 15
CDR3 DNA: TGCACCAGCAGCCAAGAACGGGGGGCTAATCAGCCCCAGCATTTT
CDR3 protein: CTSSQERGANQPQHF

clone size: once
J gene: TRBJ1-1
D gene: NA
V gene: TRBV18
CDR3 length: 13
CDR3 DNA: TGTGCCAGCTCACCACCCGAGAGGACTGAAGCTTTCTTT
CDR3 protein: CASSPPERTEAFF

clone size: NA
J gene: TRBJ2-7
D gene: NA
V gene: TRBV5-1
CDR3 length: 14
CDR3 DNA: TGCGCCAGCAGCTCGACAGGAAACTTCTACGAGCAGTACTTC
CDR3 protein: CASSSTGNFYEQYF

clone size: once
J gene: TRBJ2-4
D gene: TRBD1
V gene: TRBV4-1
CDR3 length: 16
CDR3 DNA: TGCGCCAGCAGCCAGCCACCGGGACAGGGGGCTAACATTCAGTACTTC
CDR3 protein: CASSQPPGQGANIQYF

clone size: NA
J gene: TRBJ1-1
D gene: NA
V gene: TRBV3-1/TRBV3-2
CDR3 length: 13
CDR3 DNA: TGTGCCAGCAGCCAAGCCATGGGGTACGGAGCTTTCTTT
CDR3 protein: CASSQAMGYGAFF